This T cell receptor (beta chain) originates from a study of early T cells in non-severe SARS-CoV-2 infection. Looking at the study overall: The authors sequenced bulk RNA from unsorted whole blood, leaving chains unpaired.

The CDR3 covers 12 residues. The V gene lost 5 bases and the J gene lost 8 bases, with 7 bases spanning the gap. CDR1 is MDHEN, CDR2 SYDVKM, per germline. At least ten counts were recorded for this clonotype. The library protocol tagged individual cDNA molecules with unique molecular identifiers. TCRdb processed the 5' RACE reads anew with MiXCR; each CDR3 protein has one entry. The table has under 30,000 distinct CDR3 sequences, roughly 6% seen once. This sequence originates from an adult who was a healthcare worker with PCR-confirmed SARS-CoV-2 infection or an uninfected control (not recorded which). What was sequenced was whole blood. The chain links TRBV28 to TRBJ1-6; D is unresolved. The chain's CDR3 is CASSVPYSPLHF. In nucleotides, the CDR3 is TGTGCCAGCAGTGTCCCTTATTCACCCCTCCACTTT.